This entry lists 20 T cell receptor beta chains sequenced from one sample in a study of blood T cell repertoires in COVID-19. Only in-frame clones appear in the TCRdb table, and some are missing; sequencing was by immunoSEQ multiplex PCR. The data contain 30,000 to 35,000 clones, around four fifths of them singletons. Specimen: peripheral blood. All receptors come from a woman aged 55-69 years with acute or convalescent COVID-19.

The sample holds one count of this clone. CDR3 in amino acids: CASSVATANYGYTF. In DNA form, the CDR3 reads TGTGCCAGCAGCGTAGCTACAGCAAACTATGGCTACACCTTC. V is TRBV9 and J is TRBJ1-2; D is uncertain. Germline assignment: CDR1 SGDLS and CDR2 YYNGEE. The V end lost 0 bases, the J end lost 2 bases, and 8 bases lay between the germline ends. The CDR3 contains 14 residues.

The CDR3: CASSTSQGVQSYGYTF. The CDR3 DNA reads as TGTGCCAGCAGTACTTCACAGGGGGTTCAGAGCTATGGCTACACCTTC. The V and J genes are TRBV6-6 and TRBJ1-2; the match to TRBD1 covers 8 bases. Germline CDR1 is MNHNY and CDR2 is SVGAGI (reference sequence). V dropped 5 bases and J dropped 4; count of bases not matched to a gene: 12. This CDR3 is 16 amino acids long.

This chain links TRBV5-1 with TRBJ1-2; 7 nucleotides match TRBD1. After removal of 0 bases from V and 4 bases from J, the junction contained 6 bases not matched to a gene. The CDR3 has 15 residues. CDR1 is SGHRS, CDR2 YFSETQ, per germline. The CDR3 sequence is CASSLGPWDSYGYTF. CDR3 nucleotides: TGCGCCAGCAGCTTGGGTCCCTGGGACAGCTATGGCTACACCTTC.

The chain has TRBV27 and TRBJ2-7, with TRBD1 as a possible D gene (5 bases). Trimming left V 10 bases short and J 0 bases short, with 16 bases between. Germline-derived CDR1 and CDR2 are MNHEY and SMNVEV (reference sequence). The CDR3 has 14 amino acids. DNA of the CDR3: TGTGCCAACCCGACAGAAAACCTCTCCTACGAGCAGTACTTC. As protein: CANPTENLSYEQYF.

The chain couples TRBV6-5 to TRBJ1-4; possibly TRBD1 for D (6 bases). The CDR3 is 15 residues long. Germline loops: CDR1 MNHEY, CDR2 SVGAGI. V was pared by 5 bases and J by 7 bases, with 17 bases between. The CDR3 loop is CASSPTGRGGEKLFF. CDR3 coding DNA: TGTGCCAGCAGTCCCACAGGGAGAGGAGGTGAAAAACTGTTTTTT.

This clone has only a few counts. CDR3 DNA sequence: TGTGCCAGCAGCACCGGACTAGCGGGGAACGAGCAGTACTTC. It codes for CASSTGLAGNEQYF. J is TRBJ2-7 and V is TRBV11-2; 12 bases line up with TRBD2. After removal of 5 bases from V and 5 bases from J, the junction contained 4 bases not matched to a gene. Germline-derived CDR1 and CDR2 are SGHAT and FQNNGV. CDR3 length: 14 amino acids.

The chain has TRBV15 and TRBJ2-4, with D possibly matching TRBD2 (5 bases). The CDR3 has 13 residues. The V gene's germline CDR1 is LNHNV and CDR2 YYDKDF (reference sequence). V was cut by 0 bases and J by 6 bases, with 6 bases left in between. The CDR3 sequence: CATSREEGNIQYF. CDR3 nucleotides: TGTGCCACCAGCAGAGAAGAGGGAAACATTCAGTACTTC. Full variable domain (missing parts from reference TRBV15 and TRBJ2-4): DAMVIQNPRYQVTQFGKPVTLSCSQTLNHNVMYWYQQKSSQAPKLLFHYYDKDFNNEADTPDNFQSRRPNTSFCFLDIRSPGLGDTAMYLCATSREEGNIQYFGAGTRLSVL.

This clone came up a few times. The genes are TRBV11-3 and TRBJ2-7; the D is unclear. Germline lookup yields CDR1 SGHNT and CDR2 YENEEA. Trimming removed 5 bases at V and 5 bases at J, with 13 bases between. CDR3 length equals 13 residues. CDR3 DNA sequence: TGTGCCAGCAGCACGAGCCCGGGTAACGAGCAGTACTTC. Encoded protein: CASSTSPGNEQYF.

This rearrangement joins TRBV11-1 to TRBJ2-7, with D possibly matching TRBD1 (5 bases). From germline, CDR1 is SGHAT and CDR2 FQDESV (reference sequence). V lost 0 bases and J 2 bases, leaving 17 bases between the germline ends. The CDR3 length is 17 residues. DNA for the CDR3: TGTGCCAGCAGCTTAGCCGGTCAGGGTTTAAGCCCCTACGAGCAGTACTTC. Translating it yields CASSLAGQGLSPYEQYF. Full variable domain (missing parts from reference TRBV11-1 and TRBJ2-7): EAEVAQSPRYKITEKSQAVAFWCDPISGHATLYWYRQILGQGPELLVQFQDESVVDDSQLPKDRFSAERLKGVDSTLKIQPAELGDSAMYLCASSLAGQGLSPYEQYFGPGTRLTVT.

This chain joins TRBV5-8 and TRBJ2-7; 7 nucleotides agree with TRBD1. J was trimmed by 2 bases and V by 3 bases; bases with no gene match: 2. The CDR3 has 13 residues. Germline CDR1 is SGHTS and CDR2 is YDEGEE. This chain's CDR3 is CASSSDRAYEQYF. The CDR3 nucleotides read TGTGCCAGCAGCTCTGACAGGGCCTACGAGCAGTACTTC.

The CDR3 sequence is CASRRGPSEKLFF. Written as DNA, the CDR3 is TGTGCCAGCAGGAGGGGGCCGAGTGAAAAACTGTTTTTT. This sequence joins TRBV2 and TRBJ1-4; 7 nucleotides align to TRBD1. The junction had 5 bases not matched to a gene; V was cut back by 6 bases and J by 7 bases. CDR1 and CDR2 (germline): SNHLY, FYNNEI. The CDR3 is 13 amino acids.

This clone showed up just once. The rearrangement links TRBV5-1 to TRBJ2-3, with D unresolved. The V gene's germline CDR1 is SGHRS and CDR2 YFSETQ. Trimming left V 0 bases short and J 0 bases short, with 14 bases between. The CDR3 has 17 residues. CDR3 in amino acids: CASSLATALPSTDTQYF. As DNA, the CDR3 is TGCGCCAGCAGCTTGGCCACAGCTCTCCCTAGCACAGATACGCAGTATTTT.

The rearrangement joins TRBV15 to TRBJ1-5; weak D call: TRBD1 (5 bases). The CDR3 extends over 13 amino acids. Trimming left V 8 bases short and J 3 bases short, with 11 bases between. Per germline, CDR1 LNHNV and CDR2 YYDKDF (reference sequence). Here the CDR3 reads CATRGVPNQPQHF. Written as DNA, the CDR3 is TGTGCCACCCGGGGGGTCCCCAATCAGCCCCAGCATTTT.

This clone was detected once. The chain joins TRBV19 to TRBJ2-6, with D tentatively TRBD2 (5 bases). CDR1 is LNHDA and CDR2 is SQIVND in the germline V gene (reference sequence). The V and J ends lost 1 base and 0 bases respectively, with 10 bases between them. CDR3 length: 17 residues. In DNA, the CDR3 is TGTGCCAGTAGTATAGGGATGGGGAGCTCTGGGGCCAACGTCCTGACTTTC. Protein product: CASSIGMGSSGANVLTF. The whole variable domain, filled in from reference TRBV19 and TRBJ2-6, reads DGGITQSPKYLFRKEGQNVTLSCEQNLNHDAMYWYRQDPGQGLRLIYYSQIVNDFQKGDIAEGYSVSREKKESFPLTVTSAQKNPTAFYLCASSIGMGSSGANVLTFGAGSRLTVL.

The chain has TRBV30 and TRBJ1-2, with 8 bases identical to TRBD1. CDR3 length equals 14 residues. Germline-derived CDR1 and CDR2 are GTSNPN and SVGIG (reference sequence). Losses at the gene ends were 1 base for V and 7 bases for J; bases not matched to a gene: 8. Here the CDR3 DNA reads TGTGCCTGGAGTGAACAGGGGGAATTCTTTGGCTACACCTTC. Amino acid sequence: CAWSEQGEFFGYTF.

The chain combines TRBV10-3 with TRBJ1-2; the match to TRBD1 covers 7 bases. The CDR3 sequence is 15 residues long. Germline CDR1 reads ENHRY; CDR2 reads SYGVKD. After removal of 2 bases from V and 6 bases from J, the junction contained 9 bases not matched to a gene. In nucleotides, the CDR3 is TGTGCCATCAGTGAGCGGTTAGGGGGCCAAGATGGCTACACCTTC. This translates into CAISERLGGQDGYTF.

The rearrangement joins TRBV7-9 to TRBJ1-1, with D perhaps matching TRBD1 (6 bases). The V gene's germline CDR1 is SEHNR and CDR2 FQNEAQ (reference sequence). V gave up 0 bases and J gave up 1 base, with 9 bases separating them. This CDR3 comprises 15 residues. Here the CDR3 reads CASSLAGTTNTEAFF. The CDR3 nucleotides are TGTGCCAGCAGCTTAGCCGGGACAACGAACACTGAAGCTTTCTTT.

This clone has only one observation. V is TRBV2 and J is TRBJ2-7; D might be TRBD1 (5 bases). V was shortened by 7 bases and J by 5 bases, with 15 bases between the two germline ends. The length of the CDR3 is 13 residues. CDR1 and CDR2 (germline): SNHLY, FYNNEI. CDR3 region: CASKGPGWDEQYF. In nucleotides, the CDR3 is TGTGCCAGCAAGGGGCCGGGTTGGGACGAGCAGTACTTC.

The rearrangement links TRBV7-9 to TRBJ2-7, with 9 bases lining up with TRBD1. Germline V gene data show CDR1 as SEHNR and CDR2 as FQNEAQ (reference sequence). The CDR3 runs to 16 residues. J lost 5 bases, V lost 5 bases, and 13 bases had no gene match. In DNA, the CDR3 is TGTGCCAGCAGCATCAGGGGGGGACAGGGTAACCACGAGCAGTACTTC. Translated, it gives CASSIRGGQGNHEQYF.

The V and J genes are TRBV18 and TRBJ1-3, with D possibly being TRBD1 (5 bases). The germline CDR1 and CDR2 sequences are KGHSH and LQKENI. V was cut by 2 bases and J by 6 bases, with 11 bases left in between. The CDR3 consists of 14 residues. CDR3 DNA sequence: TGTGCCAGCTCACCAACCAGGGTGGAAAACACCATATATTTT. This codes for CASSPTRVENTIYF.